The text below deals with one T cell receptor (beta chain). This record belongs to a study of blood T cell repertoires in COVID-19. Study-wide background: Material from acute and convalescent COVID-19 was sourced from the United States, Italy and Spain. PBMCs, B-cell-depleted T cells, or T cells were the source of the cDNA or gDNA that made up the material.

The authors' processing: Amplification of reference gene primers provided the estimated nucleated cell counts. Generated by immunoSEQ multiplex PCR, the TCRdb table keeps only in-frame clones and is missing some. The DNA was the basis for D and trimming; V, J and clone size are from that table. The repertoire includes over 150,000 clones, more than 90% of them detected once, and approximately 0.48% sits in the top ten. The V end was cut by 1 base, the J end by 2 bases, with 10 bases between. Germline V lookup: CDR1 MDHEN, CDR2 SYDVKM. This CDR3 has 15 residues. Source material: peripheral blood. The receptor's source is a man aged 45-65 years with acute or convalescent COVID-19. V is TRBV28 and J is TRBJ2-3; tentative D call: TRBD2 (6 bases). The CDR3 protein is CASSLFGGVTDTQYF. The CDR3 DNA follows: TGTGCCAGCAGTTTATTCGGCGGGGTCACAGATACGCAGTATTTT. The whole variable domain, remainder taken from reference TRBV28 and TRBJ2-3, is DVKVTQSSRYLVKRTGEKVFLECVQDMDHENMFWYRQDPGLGLRLIYFSYDVKMKEKGDIPEGYSVSREKKERFSLILESASTNQTSMYLCASSLFGGVTDTQYFGPGTRLTVL.